This entry lists 24 T cell receptor beta chains sequenced from one sample in a study of OX40 agonist ivuxolimab in advanced cancers. Assay used: immunoSEQ multiplex PCR; TCRdb lists only in-frame clones, some missing. This table holds about 93,000 clones, 89% found once. Sequencing used CD4+ or CD8+ T cells sorted from blood, obtained in a trial of the OX40 agonist ivuxolimab. All receptors come from an adult with an advanced solid tumor such as melanoma, head and neck, liver or kidney cancer.

The chain couples TRBV7-2 to TRBJ2-5; D unresolved. The CDR3 spans 15 residues. Germline CDR1 is SGHTA and CDR2 is FQGNSA. V was pared by 0 bases and J by 2 bases, with 10 bases between. This CDR3 is CASSLATQLQETQYF. CDR3 nucleotide sequence: TGTGCCAGCAGCTTAGCGACACAACTACAAGAGACCCAGTACTTC.

The chain is built from TRBV19 and TRBJ1-1; weak D call: TRBD1 (5 bases). The V end lost 3 bases, the J end lost 4 bases, and 12 bases lay between the germline ends. The CDR3 sequence is 14 residues long. Germline lookup yields CDR1 LNHDA and CDR2 SQIVND (reference sequence). CDR3 sequence (DNA): TGTGCCAGTAGTATTGGGGCGTTGGTCACTGAAGCTTTCTTT. It encodes CASSIGALVTEAFF.

The chain uses TRBV7-8 and TRBJ1-5, with 7 bases aligning to TRBD1. From germline, CDR1 is SGHVS and CDR2 FQNEAQ. J was trimmed by 5 bases and V by 4 bases; bases with no gene match: 5. This CDR3 contains 14 residues. In DNA, the CDR3 is TGTGCCAGCAGCTCGGCGACAGGGTATCAGCCCCAGCATTTT. It yields the protein CASSSATGYQPQHF.

The gene calls are TRBV11-2 and TRBJ1-6; D is ambiguous. The V and J ends lost 3 bases and 14 bases respectively, with 17 bases between them. The CDR3 covers 14 residues. Germline lookup yields CDR1 SGHAT and CDR2 FQNNGV. CDR3 in DNA: TGTGCCAGCAGCTTGCGGGGTCAGGCCCGGGCCCTCCACTTT. Its protein product is CASSLRGQARALHF.

This rearrangement joins TRBV11-2 to TRBJ2-1; possibly TRBD2 for D (6 bases). Trimming removed 0 bases at V and 10 bases at J, with 10 bases between. Germline V gene lookup returns CDR1 SGHAT and CDR2 FQNNGV. The CDR3 sequence is 13 residues long. The CDR3: CASSLDRLAEQFF. CDR3 DNA: TGTGCCAGCAGCTTAGATCGGCTAGCGGAGCAGTTCTTC.

This clone came up once. V is TRBV11-3 and J is TRBJ2-5, with TRBD2 matching over 10 bases. CDR1 SGHNT and CDR2 YENEEA come from the germline V gene. CDR3 length equals 13 residues. J lost 7 bases, V lost 5 bases, and 4 bases had no gene match. The CDR3, as DNA: TGTGCCAGCAGCCAGGGGACTAGCGCGACCCAGTACTTC. The encoded protein is CASSQGTSATQYF.

The chain joins TRBV7-2 to TRBJ2-1, with a weak D call TRBD2 (6 bases). CDR1 and CDR2 from the germline V gene are SGHTA and FQGNSA. The V end lost 1 base, the J end lost 13 bases, and 14 bases lay between the germline ends. This CDR3 region has 13 residues. The CDR3, as DNA: TGTGCCAGCAGCTTAGAGGGGCCCGGGAGTCAGTTCTTC. It yields the protein CASSLEGPGSQFF.

The chain recombines TRBV29-1 with TRBJ2-7, with D unresolved. In germline, CDR1 is SQVTM, CDR2 ANQGSEA. The CDR3 is 13 amino acids. The V and J ends lost 5 bases and 0 bases respectively, with 11 bases between them. The CDR3 sequence is CSVLNPSSYEQYF. The CDR3 DNA reads TGCAGCGTTCTGAACCCAAGCTCCTACGAGCAGTACTTC.

This chain uses TRBV7-2 with TRBJ2-1; D uncertain. Trimming removed 1 base at V and 1 base at J, with 8 bases between. The CDR3 runs to 15 residues. CDR1 is SGHTA and CDR2 is FQGNSA in the germline V gene. The DNA of the CDR3 is TGTGCCAGCAGCTTAGGGGTGGGGTCCTACAATGAGCAGTTCTTC. Protein: CASSLGVGSYNEQFF.

The chain uses TRBV5-3 and TRBJ2-7, with 7 bases aligning to TRBD1. TRBV5-3 falls under the ORF class, with uncertain function. This CDR3 contains 11 residues. The ends lost 8 bases at V and 11 bases at J; junction bases unmatched: 10. The CDR3 loop is CASSVTGTEYF. The DNA for the CDR3 is TGTGCCAGCAGTGTTACCGGGACAGAGTACTTC.

The chain couples TRBV5-6 to TRBJ2-1; D possibly matches TRBD1 or TRBD2 (5 bases each). Trimming shortened V by 2 bases and J by 10 bases, and 19 bases separated the two germline ends. The CDR3 extends over 15 amino acids. Germline CDR1 and CDR2: SGHDT and YYEEEE. The DNA for the CDR3 is TGTGCCAGCAGCTTCCCAGGGATCGGGATCGGGGAGCAGTTCTTC. As protein: CASSFPGIGIGEQFF.

The rearrangement uses TRBV2 and TRBJ2-2, with a possible D match to TRBD1 (6 bases). The CDR3 is 13 residues long. Trimming cost V 5 bases and J 3 bases, with 7 bases left between them. Per the germline V gene, CDR1 is SNHLY and CDR2 is FYNNEI. The CDR3 DNA reads TGTGCCAGCAGTACAGGGTACACCGGGGAGCTGTTTTTT. Encoded protein: CASSTGYTGELFF.

The chain joins TRBV11-2 to TRBJ2-5; 16 nucleotides match TRBD2. The CDR3 covers 18 residues. Looked up from germline, CDR1 is SGHAT and CDR2 is FQNNGV. With 1 base clipped from V and 5 bases from J, the junction kept 7 bases outside the gene matches. The CDR3, as DNA: TGTGCCAGCAGCTTAGGGGGACTAGCGGGAGGGCCGGGCGAGACCCAGTACTTC. Protein sequence: CASSLGGLAGGPGETQYF.

The V and J genes are TRBV19 and TRBJ2-1, with 8 nucleotides matching TRBD1. Germline V lookup: CDR1 LNHDA, CDR2 SQIVND (reference sequence). This CDR3 has 15 residues. V lost 7 bases, J lost 1 base, and 6 bases stayed unmatched. The CDR3 bases are TGTGCCAGTAAGCAGGGGGCTAGATCCTACAATGAGCAGTTCTTC. Its protein product is CASKQGARSYNEQFF.

The J gene is TRBJ2-5, the V gene TRBV4-2; 11 nucleotides agree with TRBD2. This CDR3 has 20 residues. CDR1 LGHNA and CDR2 YNFKEQ come from the germline V gene. The trim removed 1 base at V and 3 bases at J, leaving 16 bases unmatched. The CDR3 here is CASSQVVAGGPIGAKETQYF. DNA of the CDR3: TGTGCCAGCAGCCAAGTTGTAGCGGGGGGGCCAATCGGTGCGAAAGAGACCCAGTACTTC.

The chain couples TRBV11-3 to TRBJ2-7, with 7 positions matching TRBD2. With 5 bases clipped from V and 6 bases from J, the junction kept 13 bases outside the gene matches. Per the germline V gene, CDR1 is SGHNT and CDR2 is YENEEA. CDR3 length equals 15 residues. DNA of the CDR3: TGTGCCAGCAGCCAAAAATTAGGCGGGAGTGCCGAGCAGTACTTC. This translates into CASSQKLGGSAEQYF.

Only one count was recorded for this clone. This sequence joins TRBV30 and TRBJ2-7; 7 bases match TRBD2. From germline, CDR1 is GTSNPN and CDR2 SVGIG (reference sequence). After removal of 0 bases from V and 0 bases from J, the junction contained 5 bases not matched to a gene. This CDR3 has 15 amino acids. CDR3 amino acids: CAWSVGRGPSYEQYF. The CDR3, as DNA: TGTGCCTGGAGTGTAGGGAGGGGCCCCTCCTACGAGCAGTACTTC.

This rearrangement joins TRBV18 to TRBJ1-2; D ambiguous. The CDR3 runs 13 residues. Trimming stripped 2 bases from V and 2 bases from J, with 6 bases between. Germline V gene data show CDR1 as KGHSH and CDR2 as LQKENI. Here the CDR3 reads CASSPGQNYGYTF. CDR3 sequence (DNA): TGTGCCAGCTCACCAGGGCAGAACTATGGCTACACCTTC.

The chain carries TRBV19 and TRBJ1-1; D not resolved. The V end was cut by 3 bases, the J end by 8 bases, with 13 bases between. The CDR3 is 13 residues long. Per the germline V gene, CDR1 is LNHDA and CDR2 is SQIVND (reference sequence). CDR3 region: CASSIVQQREAFF. The CDR3 coding sequence is TGTGCCAGTAGTATCGTACAGCAAAGAGAAGCTTTCTTT.

The V call is TRBV2, the J call TRBJ1-1, with D uncertain. CDR1 SNHLY and CDR2 FYNNEI come from the germline V gene. CDR3 length: 13 residues. Trimming pared 8 bases from V and 0 bases from J, leaving 10 bases between. The CDR3 region has the DNA TGTGCCAGCCAGGACGACCTGAACACTGAAGCTTTCTTT. Protein sequence: CASQDDLNTEAFF. Complete variable domain (other parts from reference TRBV2 and TRBJ1-1): EPEVTQTPSHQVTQMGQEVILRCVPISNHLYFYWYRQILGQKVEFLVSFYNNEISEKSEIFDDQFSVERPDGSNFTLKIRSTKLEDSAMYFCASQDDLNTEAFFGQGTRLTVV.

This clone was recorded once. The chain has TRBV30 and TRBJ1-4; no firm D call. Germline CDR1 reads GTSNPN; CDR2 reads SVGIG (reference sequence). CDR3 length equals 14 residues. Trimming pared 2 bases from V and 4 bases from J, leaving 11 bases between. CDR3 nucleotide sequence: TGTGCCTGGAGTAGGGCAGTTGGTAATGAAAAACTGTTTTTT. Protein sequence: CAWSRAVGNEKLFF. The full variable domain, rest sourced from reference TRBV30 and TRBJ1-4, is SQTIHQWPATLVQPVGSPLSLECTVEGTSNPNLYWYRQAAGRGLQLLFYSVGIGQISSEVPQNLSASRPQDRQFILSSKKLLLSDSGFYLCAWSRAVGNEKLFFGSGTQLSVL.

The gene calls are TRBV6-5 and TRBJ2-7; D unclear. Germline V CDR1 and CDR2: MNHEY, SVGAGI. Trimming stripped 0 bases from V and 2 bases from J, with 11 bases between. The CDR3 sequence is 15 residues long. The CDR3 region is CASSYSSQAPYEQYF. CDR3 sequence (DNA): TGTGCCAGCAGTTACTCGAGTCAGGCTCCCTACGAGCAGTACTTC.

This clone came up a few times. This CDR3 reads CASSPGTAFNQPQHF. Written as DNA, the CDR3 is TGTGCCAGCAGCCCAGGGACAGCCTTCAATCAGCCCCAGCATTTT. J is TRBJ1-5 and V is TRBV7-9; 7 nucleotides agree with TRBD1. The CDR3 consists of 15 residues. The V gene's germline CDR1 is SEHNR and CDR2 FQNEAQ (reference sequence). The ends lost 5 bases at V and 3 bases at J; junction bases unmatched: 7.

The J gene is TRBJ1-2, the V gene TRBV5-6, with D possibly TRBD1 on 5 matching bases. The ends were cut back, 0 bases at V and 6 bases at J, with 12 bases in the middle. The CDR3 covers 14 residues. Germline CDR1 SGHDT, CDR2 YYEEEE. The CDR3: CASSLAGRRDGYTF. In DNA form, the CDR3 reads TGTGCCAGCAGCTTGGCGGGGCGGAGGGATGGCTACACCTTC. The full variable domain, its missing parts supplied by reference TRBV5-6 and TRBJ1-2, is DAGVTQSPTHLIKTRGQQVTLRCSPKSGHDTVSWYQQALGQGPQFIFQYYEEEERQRGNFPDRFSGHQFPNYSSELNVNALLLGDSALYLCASSLAGRRDGYTFGSGTRLTVV.